Presented here are 5 T cell receptor beta chains from one specimen sequenced in a study of Ad26.COV2.S vaccination and SARS-CoV-2 variants. Produced via immunoSEQ multiplex PCR; TCRdb's table is partial and in-frame only. This repertoire shows roughly 450,000 clones, about nine tenths found once; its top ten account for 9% to 15%. Treatment: approximately 18 received Ad26.COV2.S at low or high dose, single or two shots; about 5 received placebo; per-sample allocation not given. All samples were drawn on day 63, counting from the first vaccine or placebo injection. The starting material was peripheral blood, obtained in a trial of Ad26.COV2.S vaccine versus placebo. The origin of the receptors is a person between 18 and 59 years old who received the Ad26.COV2.S COVID-19 vaccine or a placebo.

This clone was found a few times. The V and J genes are TRBV5-4 and TRBJ1-1; tentative D call: TRBD1 (5 bases). Trimming removed 0 bases from V and 4 bases from J, with 7 bases in between. CDR3 length equals 13 residues. Germline V gene lookup returns CDR1 SGHNT and CDR2 YYREEE (reference sequence). DNA for the CDR3: TGTGCCAGCAGCTTGGGGGGGGGCACTGAAGCTTTCTTT. Encoded protein: CASSLGGGTEAFF.

V and J are TRBV14 and TRBJ2-7, with D possibly being TRBD2 (5 bases). Deletions cut 1 base from V and 9 bases from J, with 10 bases between. The CDR3 spans 12 residues. CDR1 is SGHDN, CDR2 FVKESK, per germline. CDR3 region: CASSQGWAGQYF. CDR3 DNA: TGTGCCAGCAGCCAAGGGTGGGCGGGGCAGTACTTC.

The genes are TRBV19 and TRBJ1-5, with D uncertain. V lost 8 bases, J lost 6 bases, and 14 bases lay in between. Per the germline V gene, CDR1 is LNHDA and CDR2 is SQIVND (reference sequence). The CDR3 loop spans 13 amino acids. Written as DNA, the CDR3 is TGTGCCAGTCAATCATGGTCAAGTCAGCCCCAGCATTTT. Translation gives CASQSWSSQPQHF.

This rearrangement joins TRBV4-3 to TRBJ2-7; the match to TRBD1 covers 9 bases. There are 14 residues in the CDR3. J lost 4 bases, V lost 3 bases, and 4 bases had no gene match. Germline V gives CDR1 LGHNA, CDR2 YSLEER. CDR3 DNA sequence: TGCGCCAGCAGCCAGGCCGGGACAGGGTACGAGCAGTACTTC. The encoded protein is CASSQAGTGYEQYF.

V and J are TRBV11-2 and TRBJ2-7; no clear D. Germline V gene data show CDR1 as SGHAT and CDR2 as FQNNGV. The ends were cut back, 2 bases at V and 6 bases at J, with 5 bases in the middle. The CDR3 totals 11 residues. The CDR3 loop reads CASSLIGEQYF. The DNA of the CDR3 is TGTGCCAGCAGCTTAATCGGCGAGCAGTACTTC.